The present entry profiles one TCR beta chain with its context. What it recognizes is unknown. These data originate in a study of T-cell memory formation after mild COVID-19. The study's findings and limits: The study detected some responding clones in pre-infection memory, suggesting cross-reactive memory joined. CM and EM subsets held most contracting CD4+ clones; EMRA held CD8+ ones.

cDNA libraries for TCR alpha and TCR beta, carrying sample barcodes and UMIs, came from 5'RACE with constant-segment primers. Using its own MiXCR run on the 5' RACE reads, TCRdb lists one record per CDR3 protein. The sample consists of about 130,000 distinct CDR3 sequences, about a sixth of them appearing once. The CDR3 covers 15 residues. Trimming cost V 3 bases and J 3 bases; bases outside gene matches: 6. Germline CDR1 reads MDHEN; CDR2 reads SYDVKM. Sequencing input: PBMCs or a T cell subset sorted from them (not recorded which). The V gene is TRBV28, the J gene TRBJ2-3, with 7 nucleotides matching TRBD1. This receptor was taken from a man in his late teens or twenties who had mild COVID-19 (a few samples of this study predate the infection). Cell type and time point are not known. The CDR3 DNA follows: TGTGCCAGCAGTTTCCAGGGGGATAGGACAGATACGCAGTATTTT. It yields the protein CASSFQGDRTDTQYF.